This TCR beta chain was sequenced for a study of CD8 T cells in Susac syndrome. Study-wide results and caveats: The study conceded that its TCR sequencing and HLA analysis involved relatively few individuals.

This CDR3 spans 14 amino acids. Trimming took 2 bases from V and 4 from J; bases not matched to a gene: 4. Germline lookup yields CDR1 SGHDT and CDR2 YYEEEE. With regard to this clonotype: What it binds is unknown.

The RNA input was roughly 0.45 to 1 ug, and it was reverse transcribed with random hexamers. Amplification of TCR beta CDR3 across 54 Vbeta and 13 Jbeta was performed with immunoSEQ multiplex PCR. TCRdb re-called the immunoSEQ multiplex PCR reads with MiXCR, one entry per CDR3 protein. The sample yields around 150,000 distinct CDR3 sequences, about 95% seen once. Sequencing was performed on CD4+ T cells from PBMCs. This TCR derives from a human donor in good health. J is TRBJ2-5 and V is TRBV5-6, with TRBD1 identical over 8 bases. The CDR3 bases are TGTGCCAGCAGCTTAGTCAGGGGGCGAGAGACCCAGTACTTC. Translating gives CASSLVRGRETQYF.